This T cell receptor beta chain was retrieved from a study of blood T cell repertoires in COVID-19. It was during active infection that Seattle patients were enrolled and then longitudinally followed. Germline V gene sequence: CDR1 GTSNPN, CDR2 SVGIG (reference sequence). Deletions cut 0 bases from V and 1 base from J, with 6 bases between. The length of the CDR3 is 14 residues. The repertoire was sequenced with immunoSEQ multiplex PCR; TCRdb's copy has only in-frame clones and lacks some. The sample yields approximately 150,000 clones, 70% to 90% seen once. The chain links TRBV30 to TRBJ2-2, with D hard to call. The sample consisted of peripheral blood. This receptor was taken from a woman between 50 and 59 years old with COVID-19, enrolled during active disease. CDR3 in DNA: TGTGCCTGGAGTGTAAAACAGAACACCGGGGAGCTGTTTTTT. Encoded protein: CAWSVKQNTGELFF. The full variable domain, its missing parts supplied by reference TRBV30 and TRBJ2-2, is SQTIHQWPATLVQPVGSPLSLECTVEGTSNPNLYWYRQAAGRGLQLLFYSVGIGQISSEVPQNLSASRPQDRQFILSSKKLLLSDSGFYLCAWSVKQNTGELFFGEGSRLTVL.